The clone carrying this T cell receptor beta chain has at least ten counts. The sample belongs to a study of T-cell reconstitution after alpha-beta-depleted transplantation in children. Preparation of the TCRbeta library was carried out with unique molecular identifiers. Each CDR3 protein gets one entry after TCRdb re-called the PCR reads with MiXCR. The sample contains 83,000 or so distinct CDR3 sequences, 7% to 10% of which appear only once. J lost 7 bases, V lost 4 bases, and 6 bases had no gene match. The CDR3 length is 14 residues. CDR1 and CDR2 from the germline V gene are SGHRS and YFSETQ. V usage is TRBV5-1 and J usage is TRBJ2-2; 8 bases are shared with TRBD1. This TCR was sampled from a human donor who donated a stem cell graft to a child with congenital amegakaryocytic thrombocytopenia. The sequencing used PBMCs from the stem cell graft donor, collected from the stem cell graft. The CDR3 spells CASSVDRADGELFF. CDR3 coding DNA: TGCGCCAGCAGCGTGGACAGGGCGGACGGGGAGCTGTTTTTT.